The rows below give T cell receptor beta chains drawn from one sample of a study of T cell changes during pregnancy in multiple sclerosis. Profiling relied on immunoSEQ multiplex PCR, and the TCRdb table lists in-frame clones only, not all of them. The sample lists tens of thousands of clones; roughly 90% were seen once. This material consisted of peripheral blood, taken in the first trimester of pregnancy. The receptors shown here come from a female donor in good health, enrolled as a control in a pregnancy study. CDR3s include the opening cysteine and the closing phenylalanine or tryptophan. A D gene is named only where the DNA matches it firmly. A clone size is listed for some rows: how often the clone was seen (once, few, many), or a class if it is expanded.

D	V	J	size	DNA	CDR3
TRBD1	TRBV5-1	TRBJ2-5	.	TGCGCCAGCAGCCCGGGGACAGGGCTTGGGGAGACCCAGTACTTC	CASSPGTGLGETQYF
.	TRBV2	TRBJ2-7	.	TGTGCCAGCAGTGTAGGGACTTCCATCTCCTACGAGCAGTACTTC	CASSVGTSISYEQYF
.	TRBV5-4	TRBJ2-1	.	TGTGCCAGCAGCTCGCTAAACAATGAGCAGTTCTTC	CASSSLNNEQFF
TRBD2	TRBV4-2	TRBJ2-7	.	TGTGCCAGCAGCCAAGGGGAGACTAGCGGGACAGTGGTGCAGTACTTC	CASSQGETSGTVVQYF
TRBD1	TRBV5-1	TRBJ2-1	once	TGCGCCAGCAAAACGCTACAGGGGGATAATGAGCAGTTCTTC	CASKTLQGDNEQFF
.	TRBV5-3	TRBJ2-3	.	TGTGCCAGAAGCTTTGCGGGTAGGCCGGGTCCCAACACAGATACGCAGTATTTT	CARSFAGRPGPNTDTQYF
TRBD1	TRBV28	TRBJ2-7	.	TGTGCCAGCAGTGGCATCGGACAGGGTCGTTCCTACGAGCAGTACTTC	CASSGIGQGRSYEQYF
TRBD1	TRBV28	TRBJ2-7	.	TGTGCCAGCAGTCGACAGGGGGAATCCTACGAGCAGTACTTC	CASSRQGESYEQYF
.	TRBV7-2	TRBJ2-1	.	TGTGCCAGCAGCTTAACCCTAGCGTCTTACAATGAGCAGTTCTTC	CASSLTLASYNEQFF
.	TRBV29-1	TRBJ2-2	.	TGCAGCGTTGTAGACAGCGGGGAGCTGTTTTTT	CSVVDSGELFF
.	TRBV6-5	TRBJ2-7	.	TGTGCCAGCAGACCCGGAGGCCCAGCCTACGAGCAGTACTTC	CASRPGGPAYEQYF
.	TRBV4-1	TRBJ2-5	once	TGCGCCAGCAGCCAAGAATACCCCTCGCGGGAGACCCAGTACTTC	CASSQEYPSRETQYF
TRBD1	TRBV19	TRBJ1-5	.	TGTGCCAGTAGAGCGACCGGGACAGGGGGCGCGAAGTATAGCAATCAGCCCCAGCATTTT	CASRATGTGGAKYSNQPQHF
TRBD2	TRBV27	TRBJ2-3	.	TGTGCCAGCAGTTTACGGTCTAGCGGAACTAGCACAGATACGCAGTATTTT	CASSLRSSGTSTDTQYF